This T cell receptor (beta chain) was captured by sequencing in a study of control samples from healthy donors and cancer patients. The table came from immunoSEQ multiplex PCR; TCRdb's copy has only in-frame clones and leaves some out. Of about 190,000 clones in the sample, over 80% were seen once. What was sequenced was blood. The clonotype originates from a man aged 25-45 years in good health.

CDR3: CATSDRQGDTQYF. The CDR3 nucleotides read TGTGCCACCAGCGATAGACAGGGTGATACGCAGTATTTT. The rearrangement uses TRBV15 and TRBJ2-3, with 7 bases lining up with TRBD1. After removal of 5 bases from V and 6 bases from J, the junction contained 5 bases not matched to a gene. The CDR3 runs to 13 residues. CDR1 and CDR2 (germline): LNHNV, YYDKDF (reference sequence).